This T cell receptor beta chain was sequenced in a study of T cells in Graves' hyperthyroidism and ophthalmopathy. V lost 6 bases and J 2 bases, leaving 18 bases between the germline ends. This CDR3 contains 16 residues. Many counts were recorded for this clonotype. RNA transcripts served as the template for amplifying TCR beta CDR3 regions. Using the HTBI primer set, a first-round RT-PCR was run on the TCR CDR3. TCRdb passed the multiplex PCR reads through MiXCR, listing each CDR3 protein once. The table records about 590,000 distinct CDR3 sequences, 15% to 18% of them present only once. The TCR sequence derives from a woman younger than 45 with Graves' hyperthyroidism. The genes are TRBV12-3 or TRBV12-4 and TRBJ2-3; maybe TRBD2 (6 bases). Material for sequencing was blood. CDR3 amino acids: CASSRGTGSNTDTQYF. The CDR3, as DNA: TGTGCCAGCAGCCGCGGGACGGGGAGCAACACAGATACGCAGTATTTT.